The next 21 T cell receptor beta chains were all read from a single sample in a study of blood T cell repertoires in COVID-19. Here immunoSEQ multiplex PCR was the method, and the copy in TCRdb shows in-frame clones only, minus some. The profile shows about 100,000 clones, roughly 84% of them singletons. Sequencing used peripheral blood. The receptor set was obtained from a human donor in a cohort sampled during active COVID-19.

The CDR3 DNA follows: TGTGCCAGCAACCGGAGGGGACAGGGGAACACTGAAGCTTTCTTT. The encoded protein is CASNRRGQGNTEAFF. The gene calls are TRBV2 and TRBJ1-1; 9 bases agree with TRBD1. The J segment lost 1 base and the V segment lost 7 bases, leaving 7 bases of the junction unmatched. The CDR3 is made up of 15 amino acids. CDR1 and CDR2 from the germline V gene are SNHLY and FYNNEI.

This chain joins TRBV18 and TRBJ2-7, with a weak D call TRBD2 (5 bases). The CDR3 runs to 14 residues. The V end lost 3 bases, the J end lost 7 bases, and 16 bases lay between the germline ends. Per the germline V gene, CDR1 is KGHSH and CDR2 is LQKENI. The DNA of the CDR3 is TGTGCCAGCTCACCGCCGCCTCACGGGGTAGAGCAGTACTTC. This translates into CASSPPPHGVEQYF.

CDR3 sequence: CASSLGSASVAANEQFF. The CDR3 DNA reads as TGTGCCAGCAGCTTGGGATCGGCCTCGGTAGCGGCGAATGAGCAGTTCTTC. V and J are TRBV5-4 and TRBJ2-1; the D gene is possibly TRBD2 (6 bases). CDR1 SGHNT and CDR2 YYREEE come from the germline V gene (reference sequence). The V end was cut by 0 bases, the J end by 7 bases, with 20 bases between. CDR3 size: 17 residues.

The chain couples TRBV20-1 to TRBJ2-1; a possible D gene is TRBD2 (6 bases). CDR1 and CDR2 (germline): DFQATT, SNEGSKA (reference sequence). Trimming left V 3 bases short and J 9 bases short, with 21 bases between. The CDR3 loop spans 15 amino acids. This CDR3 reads CSASSPGLHSGEQFF. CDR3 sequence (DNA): TGCAGTGCTAGTAGCCCGGGACTCCACTCTGGTGAGCAGTTCTTC.

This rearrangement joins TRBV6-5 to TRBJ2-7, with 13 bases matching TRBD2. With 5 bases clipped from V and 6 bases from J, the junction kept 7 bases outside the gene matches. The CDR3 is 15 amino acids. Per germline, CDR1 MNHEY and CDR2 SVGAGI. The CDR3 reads CASSRGLAGAGEQYF. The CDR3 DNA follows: TGTGCCAGCAGTCGAGGACTAGCGGGAGCGGGCGAGCAGTACTTC.

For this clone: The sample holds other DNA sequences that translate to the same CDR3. The CDR3 is CASSLVTGNTGELFF. The DNA of the CDR3 is TGCGCCAGCAGCTTGGTAACAGGGAACACCGGGGAGCTGTTTTTT. The chain links TRBV5-1 to TRBJ2-2; a weak D match, TRBD1 (5 bases). CDR1 SGHRS and CDR2 YFSETQ come from the germline V gene. Trimming took 0 bases from V and 1 from J, leaving 7 bases between them. The CDR3 contains 15 residues.

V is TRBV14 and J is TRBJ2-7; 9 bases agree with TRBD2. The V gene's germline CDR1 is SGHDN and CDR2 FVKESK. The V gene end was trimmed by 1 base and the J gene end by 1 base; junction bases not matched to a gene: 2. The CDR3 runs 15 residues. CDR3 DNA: TGTGCCAGCAGCCAAGCTAGCGGGGCTTCCTACGAGCAGTACTTC. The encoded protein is CASSQASGASYEQYF.

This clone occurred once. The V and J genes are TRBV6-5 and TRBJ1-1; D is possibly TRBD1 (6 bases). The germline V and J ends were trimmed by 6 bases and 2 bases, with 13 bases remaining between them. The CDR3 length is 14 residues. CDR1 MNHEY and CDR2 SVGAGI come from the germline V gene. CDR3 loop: CASRGAGGNTEAFF. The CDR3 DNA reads TGTGCCAGCAGGGGCGCGGGGGGCAACACTGAAGCTTTCTTT.

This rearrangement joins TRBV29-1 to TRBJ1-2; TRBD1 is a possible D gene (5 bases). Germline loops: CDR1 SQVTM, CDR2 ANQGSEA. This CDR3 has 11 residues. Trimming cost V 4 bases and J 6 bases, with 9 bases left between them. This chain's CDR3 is CSVGEGNGYTF. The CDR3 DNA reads TGCAGCGTTGGGGAGGGGAATGGCTACACCTTC.

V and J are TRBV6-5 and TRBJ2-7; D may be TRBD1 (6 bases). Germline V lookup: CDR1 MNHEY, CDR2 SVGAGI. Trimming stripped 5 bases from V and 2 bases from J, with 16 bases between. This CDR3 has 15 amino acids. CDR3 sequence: CASSRIYRDPYEQYF. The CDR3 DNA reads TGTGCCAGCAGTCGGATCTACAGGGATCCCTACGAGCAGTACTTC.

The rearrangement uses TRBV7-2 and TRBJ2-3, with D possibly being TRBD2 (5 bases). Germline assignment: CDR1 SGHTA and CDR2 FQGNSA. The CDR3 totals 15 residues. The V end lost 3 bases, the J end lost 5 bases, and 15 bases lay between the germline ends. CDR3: CASSFMAGGKDTQYF. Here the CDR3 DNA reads TGTGCCAGCAGCTTCATGGCGGGTGGAAAAGATACGCAGTATTTT.

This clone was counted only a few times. CDR3 region: CASQGGWQETQYF. DNA of the CDR3: TGTGCCAGCCAGGGAGGGTGGCAAGAGACCCAGTACTTC. The chain couples TRBV2 to TRBJ2-5; 7 nucleotides line up with TRBD2. Per the germline V gene, CDR1 is SNHLY and CDR2 is FYNNEI. V gave up 8 bases and J gave up 2 bases; unmatched junction bases: 5. The CDR3 is 13 amino acids.

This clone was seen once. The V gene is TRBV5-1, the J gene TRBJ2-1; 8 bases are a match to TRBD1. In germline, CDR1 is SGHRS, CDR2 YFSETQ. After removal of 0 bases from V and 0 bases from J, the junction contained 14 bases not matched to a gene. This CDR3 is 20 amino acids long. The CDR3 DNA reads TGCGCCAGCAGCTTGGCAGGGGGCGCGGAGGTAGCGGTCTCCTACAATGAGCAGTTCTTC. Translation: CASSLAGGAEVAVSYNEQFF.

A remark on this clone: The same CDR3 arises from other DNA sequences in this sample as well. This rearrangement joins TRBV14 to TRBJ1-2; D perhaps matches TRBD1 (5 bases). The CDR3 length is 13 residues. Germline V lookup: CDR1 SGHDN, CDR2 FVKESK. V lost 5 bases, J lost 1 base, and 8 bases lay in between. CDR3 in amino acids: CASSIQGNYGYTF. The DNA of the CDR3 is TGTGCCAGCAGCATCCAGGGTAACTATGGCTACACCTTC.

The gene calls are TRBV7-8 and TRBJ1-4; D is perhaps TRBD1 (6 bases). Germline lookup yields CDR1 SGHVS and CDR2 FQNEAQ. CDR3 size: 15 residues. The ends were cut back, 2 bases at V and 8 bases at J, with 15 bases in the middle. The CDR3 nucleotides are TGTGCCAGCAGCTTACAAACAGGGTTGGGAGAAAAACTGTTTTTT. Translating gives CASSLQTGLGEKLFF.

The CDR3 here is CASTRQDMGYGYTF. The CDR3 DNA follows: TGTGCCAGCACCAGGCAGGATATGGGCTATGGCTACACCTTC. The chain has TRBV6-5 and TRBJ1-2; D not resolved. Trimming removed 7 bases from V and 4 bases from J, with 16 bases in between. The CDR3 loop spans 14 amino acids. Germline values: CDR1 MNHEY, CDR2 SVGAGI.

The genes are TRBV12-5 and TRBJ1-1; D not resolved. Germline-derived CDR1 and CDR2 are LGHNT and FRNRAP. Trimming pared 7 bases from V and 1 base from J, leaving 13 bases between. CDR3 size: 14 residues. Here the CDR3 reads CASVDTRSNTEAFF. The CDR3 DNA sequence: TGTGCTAGTGTAGATACGCGTTCGAACACTGAAGCTTTCTTT.

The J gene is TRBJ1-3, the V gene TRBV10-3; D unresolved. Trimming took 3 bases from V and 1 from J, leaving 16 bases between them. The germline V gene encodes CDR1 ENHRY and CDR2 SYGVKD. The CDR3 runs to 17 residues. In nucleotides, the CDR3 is TGTGCCATCAGTGACCGGACTGAGATCGTGTCTGGAAACACCATATATTTT. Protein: CAISDRTEIVSGNTIYF.

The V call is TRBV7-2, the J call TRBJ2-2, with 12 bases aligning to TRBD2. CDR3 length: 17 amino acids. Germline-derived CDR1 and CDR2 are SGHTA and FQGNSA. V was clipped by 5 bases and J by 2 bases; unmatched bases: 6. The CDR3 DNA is TGTGCCAGCAGCCAGAAGACTAGCGGGGGTAACACCGGGGAGCTGTTTTTT. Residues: CASSQKTSGGNTGELFF.

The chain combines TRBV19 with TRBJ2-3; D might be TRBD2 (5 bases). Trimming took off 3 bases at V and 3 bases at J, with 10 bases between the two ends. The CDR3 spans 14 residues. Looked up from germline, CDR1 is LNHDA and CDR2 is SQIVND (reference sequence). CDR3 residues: CASSIWERTDTQYF. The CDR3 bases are TGTGCCAGTAGTATCTGGGAGAGGACAGATACGCAGTATTTT.

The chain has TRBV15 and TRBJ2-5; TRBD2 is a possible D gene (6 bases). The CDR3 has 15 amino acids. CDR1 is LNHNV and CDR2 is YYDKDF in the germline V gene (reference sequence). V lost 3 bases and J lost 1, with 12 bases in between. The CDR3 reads CATSSPSGGQETQYF. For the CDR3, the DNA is TGTGCCACCAGCAGTCCATCCGGGGGCCAAGAGACCCAGTACTTC.